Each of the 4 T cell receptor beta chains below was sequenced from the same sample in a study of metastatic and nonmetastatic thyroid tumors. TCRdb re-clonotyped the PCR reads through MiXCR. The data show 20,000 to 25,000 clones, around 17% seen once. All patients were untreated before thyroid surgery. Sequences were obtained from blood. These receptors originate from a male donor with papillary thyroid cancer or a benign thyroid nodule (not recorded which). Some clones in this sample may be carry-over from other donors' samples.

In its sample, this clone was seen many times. CDR3: CASRTGGTDTQYF. In DNA form, the CDR3 reads TGTGCCAGCAGGACGGGGGGCACAGATACGCAGTATTTT. The chain couples TRBV12-3 or TRBV12-4 to TRBJ2-3; possibly TRBD2 for D (6 bases). The ends were cut back, 6 bases at V and 1 base at J, with 8 bases in the middle. The CDR3 loop spans 13 amino acids.

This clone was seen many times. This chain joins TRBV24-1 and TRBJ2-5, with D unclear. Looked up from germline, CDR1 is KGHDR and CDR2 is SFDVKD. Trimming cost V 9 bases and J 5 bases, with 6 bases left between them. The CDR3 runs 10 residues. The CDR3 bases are TGTGCCACCCCGTGGGAGACCCAGTACTTC. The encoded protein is CATPWETQYF.

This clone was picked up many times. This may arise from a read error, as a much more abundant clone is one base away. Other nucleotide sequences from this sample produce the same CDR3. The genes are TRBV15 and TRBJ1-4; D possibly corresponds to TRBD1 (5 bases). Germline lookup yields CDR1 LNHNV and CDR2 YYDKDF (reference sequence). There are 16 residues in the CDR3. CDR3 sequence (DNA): TGTGCCACTAGCAGAGATCAGGGCTCGATTAATGAAAAACTGTTTTTT. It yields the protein CATSRDQGSINEKLFF. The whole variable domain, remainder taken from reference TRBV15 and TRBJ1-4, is DAMVIQNPRYQVTQFGKPVTLSCSQTLNHNVMYWYQQKSSQAPKLLFHYYDKDFNNEADTPDNFQSRRPNTSFCFLDIRSPGLGDTAMYLCATSRDQGSINEKLFFGSGTQLSVL.

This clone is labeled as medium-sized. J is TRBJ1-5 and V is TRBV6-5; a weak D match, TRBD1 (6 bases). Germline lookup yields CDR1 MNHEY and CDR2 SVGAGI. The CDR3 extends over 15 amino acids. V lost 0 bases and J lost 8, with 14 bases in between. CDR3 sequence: CASSYSLNREEPQHF. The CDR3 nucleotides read TGTGCCAGCAGTTACTCGTTAAACAGGGAAGAGCCCCAGCATTTT.